This T cell receptor beta chain was captured in a study of breast tumors, draining lymph nodes, adjacent tissues. Study-wide points: Luminal-like breast cancer showed significantly higher tumor–nontumor repertoire similarity than basal-like. Data fit most tumor T cells coming from lymph node, expanding in tumor. Tumor T cell lymph node origin was a supported hypothesis, not proven. Compared with lymph nodes, tumors were less diverse; compared with nontumor tissue, more.

This clonotype was found many times. What it binds is not known. Breast cancer patients provided tissue from their axillary draining lymph nodes. One entry per CDR3 protein results from TCRdb running MiXCR on the multiplex PCR reads. The repertoire consists of some 250,000 distinct CDR3 sequences, with approximately 36% occurring once and the leading ten covering about 3.3%. Germline assignment: CDR1 SGDLS and CDR2 YYNGEE. The CDR3 spans 16 residues. V dropped 3 bases and J dropped 0; count of bases not matched to a gene: 6. V usage is TRBV9 and J usage is TRBJ2-3, with TRBD2 matching 8 bases. Sequencing was done on a sample of axillary lymph node tissue. This clonotype was sampled from a female donor with breast cancer. Some clones in this sample may be carry-over from other donors' samples. In DNA, the CDR3 is TGTGCCAGCAGCGATAGCGCGGGGGGTAGCACAGATACGCAGTATTTT. Translation gives CASSDSAGGSTDTQYF.